Below are 32 T cell receptor beta chains sequenced from a single sample in a study of cytomegalovirus exposure and HLA in healthy donors. The PCR was carried out with 60 Vbeta primers and 13 Jbeta primers. Profiling relied on immunoSEQ multiplex PCR, and the TCRdb table lists in-frame clones only, not all of them. The sample has around 90,000 clones, approximately 86% seen once. The sample taken for sequencing was PBMCs. These receptors all come from a man aged 30 to 39 in good health and CMV-seropositive.

The rearrangement joins TRBV19 to TRBJ1-2; D not resolved. The CDR3 spans 16 residues. Germline CDR1 is LNHDA and CDR2 is SQIVND (reference sequence). Between the trimmed V and J ends, which lost 6 bases and 0 bases, there was a span of 17 bases. CDR3 protein: CASRNPLRRANYGYTF. As DNA, the CDR3 is TGTGCCAGTAGAAACCCCCTCCGACGGGCTAACTATGGCTACACCTTC.

This clone was found once. V and J are TRBV4-1 and TRBJ2-7; D may be TRBD2 (5 bases). CDR3 length: 14 amino acids. The V end was cut by 3 bases, the J end by 6 bases, with 15 bases between. CDR1 MGHRA and CDR2 YSYEKL come from the germline V gene. The CDR3 sequence: CASSQHGLPGEQYF. The CDR3 nucleotides read TGCGCCAGCAGCCAGCACGGACTCCCCGGCGAGCAGTACTTC.

The chain's CDR3 is CASSVAREWNEQFF. The CDR3 region has the DNA TGTGCCAGCAGCGTAGCTCGGGAGTGGAATGAGCAGTTCTTC. The chain employs TRBV9 and TRBJ2-1, with D perhaps TRBD2 (6 bases). The length of the CDR3 is 14 residues. V lost 0 bases to trimming and J lost 7 bases, with 11 bases between them. The germline gives CDR1 SGDLS, CDR2 YYNGEE.

The V gene is TRBV6-5, the J gene TRBJ2-5, with TRBD2 identical over 7 bases. The J call could be wrong; TRBJ2-7 is a better fit for the DNA end. CDR1 is MNHEY, CDR2 SVGAGI, per germline. This CDR3 comprises 14 residues. The CDR3 loop is CASTARDYSYEQYF. The CDR3, as DNA: TGTGCCAGCACCGCCCGGGACTATTCGTACGAGCAGTACTTC.

The rearrangement uses TRBV27 and TRBJ1-2; possibly TRBD1 for D (6 bases). The CDR3 is made up of 14 amino acids. The V gene's germline CDR1 is MNHEY and CDR2 SMNVEV (reference sequence). V was pared by 3 bases and J by 7 bases, with 15 bases between. The CDR3 bases are TGTGCCAGCAGTTTGAGCAGGGGCATCGGTGGCTACACCTTC. Protein: CASSLSRGIGGYTF.

On this clone itself: The identical CDR3 is also encoded by other nucleotide sequences in the sample. The gene calls are TRBV28 and TRBJ2-3; TRBD2 aligns across 10 bases. CDR3 length: 12 residues. Germline assignment: CDR1 MDHEN and CDR2 SYDVKM. The junction had 8 bases not matched to a gene; V was cut back by 5 bases and J by 15 bases. CDR3 DNA: TGTGCCAGCAGTCCTCCGCTAGCGGGGGTCTATTTT. Translating gives CASSPPLAGVYF.

The chain uses TRBV15 and TRBJ2-7, with a weak D call TRBD2 (5 bases). The CDR3 length is 15 residues. V lost 0 bases and J lost 2, with 11 bases in between. Germline CDR1 reads LNHNV; CDR2 reads YYDKDF (reference sequence). The CDR3 region has the DNA TGTGCCACCAGCAGAGATCCGGGGTTTGCCTACGAGCAGTACTTC. It specifies CATSRDPGFAYEQYF.

The chain employs TRBV2 and TRBJ2-7; 8 bases fit TRBD2. V gave up 6 bases and J gave up 0 bases; unmatched junction bases: 13. Looked up from germline, CDR1 is SNHLY and CDR2 is FYNNEI. The CDR3 totals 17 residues. In nucleotides, the CDR3 is TGTGCCAGCAGCCAACCGGAGACTAGCGAAAGCTCCTACGAGCAGTACTTC. This gives the protein CASSQPETSESSYEQYF.

The rearrangement links TRBV27 to TRBJ1-4, with TRBD1 matching over 9 bases. This CDR3 is 15 amino acids long. Looked up from germline, CDR1 is MNHEY and CDR2 is SMNVEV (reference sequence). V was pared by 5 bases and J by 6 bases, with 7 bases of the junction left unmatched. The CDR3: CASSIYGTGHEKLFF. The CDR3 DNA sequence: TGTGCCAGCAGTATCTACGGGACAGGGCATGAAAAACTGTTTTTT. Variable domain in full (rest from reference TRBV27 and TRBJ1-4): EAQVTQNPRYLITVTGKKLTVTCSQNMNHEYMSWYRQDPGLGLRQIYYSMNVEVTDKGDVPEGYKVSRKEKRNFPLILESPSPNQTSLYFCASSIYGTGHEKLFFGSGTQLSVL.

The rearrangement joins TRBV18 to TRBJ2-5; 8 nucleotides agree with TRBD1. The J segment lost 4 bases and the V segment lost 4 bases, leaving 11 bases of the junction unmatched. CDR1 KGHSH and CDR2 LQKENI come from the germline V gene. The CDR3 sequence is 16 residues long. The CDR3 sequence: CASSLKRPGGGETQYF. The CDR3 DNA reads as TGTGCCAGCTCACTGAAACGCCCAGGGGGCGGAGAGACCCAGTACTTC.

The chain couples TRBV27 to TRBJ1-4; possible D gene TRBD1, 6 bases. This CDR3 region has 14 residues. Germline-derived CDR1 and CDR2 are MNHEY and SMNVEV (reference sequence). Trimming left V 4 bases short and J 6 bases short, with 12 bases between. DNA of the CDR3: TGTGCCAGCAGTTCACAGGGCCGACATGAAAAACTGTTTTTT. Residues: CASSSQGRHEKLFF.

This clone appeared a single time. The J gene is TRBJ1-5, the V gene TRBV7-9, with no clear D. The CDR3 spans 13 residues. Trimming took 5 bases from V and 0 from J, leaving 5 bases between them. Germline CDR1 and CDR2: SEHNR and FQNEAQ (reference sequence). In DNA, the CDR3 is TGTGCCAGCAGCCCAGGTAGCAATCAGCCCCAGCATTTT. Protein: CASSPGSNQPQHF.

This clone was observed once. The chain recombines TRBV18 with TRBJ2-5; no reliable D call. Germline lookup yields CDR1 KGHSH and CDR2 LQKENI. This CDR3 spans 14 amino acids. With 3 bases removed from V and 3 bases from J, the gap between germline ends came to 11 bases. CDR3 nucleotides: TGTGCCAGCTCACCCTCAAACTATAAAGAGACCCAGTACTTC. This translates into CASSPSNYKETQYF.

In its sample, this clone was seen a few times. The chain is built from TRBV27 and TRBJ2-1, with 8 bases identical to TRBD2. The CDR3 has 14 amino acids. Trimming took 8 bases from V and 7 from J; bases not matched to a gene: 10. Germline values: CDR1 MNHEY, CDR2 SMNVEV (reference sequence). The CDR3 region is CASRLASGFNEQFF. The CDR3 coding sequence is TGTGCCAGCCGACTGGCTAGCGGGTTTAATGAGCAGTTCTTC.

The rearrangement uses TRBV29-1 and TRBJ2-7, with D perhaps matching TRBD2 (6 bases). The germline V gene encodes CDR1 SQVTM and CDR2 ANQGSEA. With 4 bases removed from V and 0 bases from J, the gap between germline ends came to 25 bases. The CDR3 has 18 amino acids. The CDR3 DNA reads as TGCAGCGTTGCACCGGGACGTAGGCAGCCGGGGGTCTCCTACGAGCAGTACTTC. It yields the protein CSVAPGRRQPGVSYEQYF.

The chain joins TRBV19 to TRBJ1-5; 12 bases are a match to TRBD1. Germline V gene data show CDR1 as LNHDA and CDR2 as SQIVND (reference sequence). Trimming at V came to 7 bases and at J to 6 bases, leaving 10 bases not matched to a gene. The CDR3 runs 16 residues. The CDR3 DNA sequence: TGTGCCAGTACCTCCTGGGGGACAGGGGGCTTTCAGCCCCAGCATTTT. This codes for CASTSWGTGGFQPQHF.

This clone was detected only once. J is TRBJ1-4 and V is TRBV28, with D perhaps TRBD1 (6 bases). This CDR3 region has 15 residues. Trimming pared 8 bases from V and 1 base from J, leaving 14 bases between. CDR1 is MDHEN and CDR2 is SYDVKM in the germline V gene. CDR3 sequence (DNA): TGTGCCAGCCAATCCGGGGGGCAAACTAATGAAAAACTGTTTTTT. It specifies CASQSGGQTNEKLFF.

This chain uses TRBV25-1 with TRBJ1-1; D is undetermined. The CDR3 sequence is 18 residues long. Deletions cut 0 bases from V and 0 bases from J, with 17 bases between. CDR1 is MGHDK and CDR2 is SYGVNS in the germline V gene. The DNA of the CDR3 is TGTGCCAGCAGTGAATATTTCCCCACCGACATTTTGAACACTGAAGCTTTCTTT. Encoded protein: CASSEYFPTDILNTEAFF.

The genes are TRBV18 and TRBJ2-2; 11 nucleotides line up with TRBD2. The V and J ends lost 1 base and 1 base, in that order; junction bases with no gene match: 2. The CDR3 has 17 residues. Germline V gene data show CDR1 as KGHSH and CDR2 as LQKENI. The CDR3 region is CASSPRGLAVNTGELFF. The CDR3 nucleotides are TGTGCCAGCTCACCACGGGGACTAGCGGTGAACACCGGGGAGCTGTTTTTT.

The chain recombines TRBV6-4 with TRBJ1-4; 9 bases map to TRBD1. The CDR3 has 15 amino acids. The V and J ends lost 0 bases and 6 bases, in that order; junction bases with no gene match: 2. Germline V gives CDR1 MRHNA, CDR2 SNTAGT. CDR3 in DNA: TGTGCCAGCAGTGACTCCCGGGACAGGGATGAAAAACTGTTTTTT. Translated, it gives CASSDSRDRDEKLFF.

CDR3 nucleotide sequence: TGTGCCAGCAGTTTGTTAGGGGGCGCGATCAATGAGCAGTTCTTC. Protein sequence: CASSLLGGAINEQFF. The chain recombines TRBV27 with TRBJ2-1, with TRBD1 matching over 7 bases. CDR3 length equals 15 residues. V lost 3 bases and J lost 6; bases outside the gene matches: 8. Germline assignment: CDR1 MNHEY and CDR2 SMNVEV (reference sequence).

The rearrangement links TRBV6-1 to TRBJ1-1; TRBD1 agrees at 7 bases. This CDR3 region has 17 residues. The germline CDR1 and CDR2 sequences are MNHNS and SASEGT. V shed 4 bases, J shed 0 bases, and the junction held 11 bases outside the gene matches. CDR3 sequence (DNA): TGTGCCAGCAGTGGACACCGGGACAGCTACCTGAACACTGAAGCTTTCTTT. Amino acids: CASSGHRDSYLNTEAFF.

The gene calls are TRBV7-6 and TRBJ1-2; 7 positions agree with TRBD1. Germline CDR1 is SGHVS and CDR2 is FNYEAQ. The CDR3 sequence is 15 residues long. V dropped 5 bases and J dropped 6; count of bases not matched to a gene: 12. The CDR3 loop is CASSQRGGAENGYTF. In DNA, the CDR3 is TGTGCCAGCAGCCAGAGAGGGGGCGCCGAAAATGGCTACACCTTC.

The genes are TRBV6-1 and TRBJ2-1; TRBD1 aligns across 12 bases. Germline assignment: CDR1 MNHNS and CDR2 SASEGT. The J segment lost 7 bases and the V segment lost 6 bases, leaving 4 bases of the junction unmatched. The CDR3 has 14 amino acids. The CDR3: CASRGTGGRNEQFF. The CDR3 coding sequence is TGTGCCAGCAGGGGGACAGGGGGCAGGAATGAGCAGTTCTTC.

The V call is TRBV7-9, the J call TRBJ2-7, with TRBD1 identical over 7 bases. The CDR3 is made up of 12 amino acids. Germline CDR1 reads SEHNR; CDR2 reads FQNEAQ (reference sequence). V dropped 3 bases and J dropped 6; count of bases not matched to a gene: 2. Written as DNA, the CDR3 is TGTGCCAGCAGCTTCACAGGGGTCGAGCAGTACTTC. Its translation: CASSFTGVEQYF.

This clone appeared a few times. The chain is built from TRBV29-1 and TRBJ2-5; D remains ambiguous. The V end was cut by 3 bases, the J end by 1 base, with 6 bases between. The CDR3 runs to 12 residues. The germline V gene has CDR1 SQVTM and CDR2 ANQGSEA. In DNA form, the CDR3 reads TGCAGCGTTGAGCGCATCCAAGAGACCCAGTACTTC. Amino acid sequence: CSVERIQETQYF.

This clone occurred once. This chain links TRBV5-1 with TRBJ2-1, with 7 bases lining up with TRBD1. Germline trimming cut 1 base from V and 5 bases from J; bases unmatched to any gene: 3. CDR3 length: 14 residues. The germline V gene has CDR1 SGHRS and CDR2 YFSETQ. The CDR3 DNA reads TGCGCCAGCAGCTTGAGAACAGGGGACAATGAGCAGTTCTTC. Translated: CASSLRTGDNEQFF.

V is TRBV29-1 and J is TRBJ1-1, with 7 bases fitting TRBD1. Germline CDR1 reads SQVTM; CDR2 reads ANQGSEA. There are 12 residues in the CDR3. The V gene end was trimmed by 4 bases and the J gene end by 6 bases; junction bases not matched to a gene: 5. The DNA for the CDR3 is TGCAGCGTTGTGACAGGGACCGCTGAAGCTTTCTTT. It translates to CSVVTGTAEAFF.

The rearrangement links TRBV6-1 to TRBJ2-5; 7 nucleotides match TRBD1. Looked up from germline, CDR1 is MNHNS and CDR2 is SASEGT. The length of the CDR3 is 13 residues. With V trimmed by 6 bases and J by 7 bases, 8 bases remained unmatched. For the CDR3, the DNA is TGTGCCAGCAGCCCAGACAGGGCGGTGACCCAGTACTTC. The encoded protein is CASSPDRAVTQYF.

In this sample, this clone turned up once. The chain is built from TRBV5-1 and TRBJ1-6; no clear D gene. CDR3 length equals 15 residues. Trimming removed 0 bases from V and 8 bases from J, with 12 bases in between. Germline loops: CDR1 SGHRS, CDR2 YFSETQ. The CDR3 is CASSLALGWDSPLHF. The CDR3 DNA reads as TGCGCCAGCAGCTTGGCCCTGGGCTGGGATTCACCCCTCCACTTT.

The chain joins TRBV6-5 to TRBJ2-5; 7 bases are a match to TRBD1. The V gene end was trimmed by 6 bases and the J gene end by 5 bases; junction bases not matched to a gene: 6. CDR1 and CDR2 (germline): MNHEY, SVGAGI. The length of the CDR3 is 13 residues. The CDR3 sequence is CASSDRVGETQYF. CDR3 nucleotides: TGTGCCAGCAGCGACAGGGTTGGCGAGACCCAGTACTTC.

This chain joins TRBV6-5 and TRBJ1-4; 8 nucleotides line up with TRBD1. CDR1 is MNHEY and CDR2 is SVGAGI in the germline V gene. Germline trimming cut 6 bases from V and 5 bases from J; bases unmatched to any gene: 2. The CDR3 is 13 residues long. CDR3 DNA: TGTGCCAGCAGAGGGACAGGCAATGAAAAACTGTTTTTT. Translated, it gives CASRGTGNEKLFF.